The source of this TCR beta chain is a study of blood T cell repertoires in COVID-19. Looked up from germline, CDR1 is MNHNY and CDR2 is SVGAGI (reference sequence). CDR3 size: 15 residues. V lost 3 bases and J 8 bases, leaving 16 bases between the germline ends. The method was immunoSEQ multiplex PCR; TCRdb's version includes in-frame clones alone and lacks a portion of them. The sample contains about 20,000 clones, about 90% of which appear only once. The clonotype originates from a human donor in a cohort sampled during active COVID-19. Sequences were obtained from peripheral blood. V is TRBV6-6 and J is TRBJ1-4; no definite D call. CDR3 in DNA: TGTGCCAGCAGTTATATGGAGGGAGTAGGGGAAAAACTGTTTTTT. Translation gives CASSYMEGVGEKLFF.